One T cell receptor (beta chain) is described in this entry. Its antigen remains unidentified. The whole isolated RNA underwent reverse transcription, so sequencing captured expressed TCRB transcripts. Only in-frame clones appear in the TCRdb table, and some are missing; sequencing was by immunoSEQ multiplex PCR. The sample has 600,000 to 700,000 clones, about an eighth seen once. This specimen comes from a study of beta chain features in type 1 diabetes. General study results and limits: Shorter TCRB CDR3s, moderately but significantly so, marked every one of the four CD4+ subsets in Type 1 diabetes patients.

This CDR3 region has 15 residues. Germline CDR1 and CDR2: GTSNPN and SVGIG (reference sequence). Trimming took 2 bases from V and 0 from J, leaving 13 bases between them. The TCR comes from a man between 18 and 35 years old with type 1 diabetes. Material for sequencing was naive CD4+ T cells from blood. The chain couples TRBV30 to TRBJ1-2; D is possibly TRBD1 (5 bases). This chain's CDR3 is CAWSSGGTTNYGYTF. CDR3 in DNA: TGTGCCTGGAGTTCGGGAGGGACGACTAACTATGGCTACACCTTC.